This TCR beta chain stems from a study of blood T cell repertoires in COVID-19. Background on the study: The United States, Italy and Spain were the sources of the acute and convalescent COVID-19 samples. Nucleic acid was either cDNA or gDNA, and it came from T cells, B-cell-depleted T cells, or PBMCs.

CDR3 length: 12 residues. Per germline, CDR1 SGHKS and CDR2 YYEKEE (reference sequence). With V trimmed by 7 bases and J by 6 bases, 5 bases remained unmatched. Authors' methods: Amplification from reference gene primers served as the basis for estimated nucleated cell counts. Repertoires were generated with immunoSEQ multiplex PCR, while TCRdb's copy carries only in-frame clones and drops some. V, J and clone size were drawn from that table, and D and trimming were deduced from the DNA. Counted here are 200,000 or so clones, about 88% occurring once; the ten biggest clones make up around 2.3%. Participant-given clinical history determined each cohort assignment.

This sequence joins TRBV5-5 and TRBJ2-5; the match to TRBD2 covers 8 bases. The receptor's source is a woman aged 35 to 49 with acute COVID-19. Sequenced input: PBMCs or T cells enriched from blood (not recorded which). The CDR3 DNA sequence: TGTGCCAGCCGCGGGGGGATCAAGACCCAGTACTTC. It yields the protein CASRGGIKTQYF.